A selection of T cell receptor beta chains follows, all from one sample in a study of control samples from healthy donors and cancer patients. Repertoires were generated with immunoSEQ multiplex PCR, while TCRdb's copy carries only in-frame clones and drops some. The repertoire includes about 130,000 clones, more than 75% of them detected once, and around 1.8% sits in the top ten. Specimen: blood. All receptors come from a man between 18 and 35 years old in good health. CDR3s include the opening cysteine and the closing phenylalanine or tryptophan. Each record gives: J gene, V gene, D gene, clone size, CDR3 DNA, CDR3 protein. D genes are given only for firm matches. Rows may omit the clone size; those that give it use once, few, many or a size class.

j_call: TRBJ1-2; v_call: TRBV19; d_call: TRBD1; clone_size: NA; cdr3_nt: TGTGCCAGTAGTATAGCGGCAGGGGGCTATGGCTACACCTTC; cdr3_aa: CASSIAAGGYGYTF
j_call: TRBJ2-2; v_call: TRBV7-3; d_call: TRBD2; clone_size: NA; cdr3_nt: TGTGCCAGCAGCTTAGTAGGTCTAGCGGGAGCTTCGAACACCGGGGAGCTGTTTTTT; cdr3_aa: CASSLVGLAGASNTGELFF
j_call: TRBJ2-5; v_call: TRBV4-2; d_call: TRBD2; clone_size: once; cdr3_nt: TGTGCCAGCAGCCAAGATTCTACTAGCGGGAGTAGTGAGACCCAGTACTTC; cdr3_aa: CASSQDSTSGSSETQYF
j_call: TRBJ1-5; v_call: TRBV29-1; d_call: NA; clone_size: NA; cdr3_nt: TGCAGCGTTGGGACAGAAAGCAATCAGCCCCAGCATTTT; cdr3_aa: CSVGTESNQPQHF
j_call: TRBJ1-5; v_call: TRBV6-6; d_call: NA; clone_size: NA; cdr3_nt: TGTGCCAGCAGTAACGGTTTAAATCAGCCCCAGCATTTT; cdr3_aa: CASSNGLNQPQHF
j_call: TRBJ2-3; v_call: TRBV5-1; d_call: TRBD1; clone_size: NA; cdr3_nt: TGCGCCAGCAGCCCGGGGACAGGGGAGGCAGATACGCAGTATTTT; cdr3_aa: CASSPGTGEADTQYF
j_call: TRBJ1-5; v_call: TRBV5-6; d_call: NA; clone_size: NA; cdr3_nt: TGTGCCAGCAGCAACAGAGGTATCGATCAGCCCCAGCATTTT; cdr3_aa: CASSNRGIDQPQHF
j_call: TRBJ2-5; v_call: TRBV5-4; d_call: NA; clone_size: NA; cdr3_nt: TGTGCCAGCACCCACGACCGAACACTTTTGACCCAGTACTTC; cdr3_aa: CASTHDRTLLTQYF
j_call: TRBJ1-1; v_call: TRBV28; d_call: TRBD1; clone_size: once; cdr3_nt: TGTGCCAGCAGTTTATATTCCGGGACAGGGGGCACTGAAGCTTTCTTT; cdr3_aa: CASSLYSGTGGTEAFF
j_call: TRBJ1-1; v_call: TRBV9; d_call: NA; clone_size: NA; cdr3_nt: TGTGCCAGCAGCGTTAATCTGGAGAGTTTGAACACTGAAGCTTTCTTT; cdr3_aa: CASSVNLESLNTEAFF
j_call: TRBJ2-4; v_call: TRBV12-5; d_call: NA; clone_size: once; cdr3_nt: TGTGCTAGTGGACCCGACAGAAATTGGCAGTACTTC; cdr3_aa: CASGPDRNWQYF